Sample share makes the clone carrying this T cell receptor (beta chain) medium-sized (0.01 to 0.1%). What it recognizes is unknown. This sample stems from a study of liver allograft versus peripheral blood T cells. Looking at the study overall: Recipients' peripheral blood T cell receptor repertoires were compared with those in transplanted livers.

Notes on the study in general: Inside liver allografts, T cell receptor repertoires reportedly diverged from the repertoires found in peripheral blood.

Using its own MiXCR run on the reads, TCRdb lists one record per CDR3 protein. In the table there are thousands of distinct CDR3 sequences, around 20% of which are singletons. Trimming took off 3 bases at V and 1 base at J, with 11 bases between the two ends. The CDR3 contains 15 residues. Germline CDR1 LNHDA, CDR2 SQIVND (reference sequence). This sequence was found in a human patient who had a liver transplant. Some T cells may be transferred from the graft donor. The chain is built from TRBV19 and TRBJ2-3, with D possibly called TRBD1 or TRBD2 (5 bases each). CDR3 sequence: CASSMWGFGTDTQYF. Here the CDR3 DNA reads TGTGCCAGTAGTATGTGGGGGTTCGGCACAGATACGCAGTATTTT.